Listed here are 32 T cell receptor beta chains from one sample, sequenced in a study of blood T cell repertoires in COVID-19. Measured with immunoSEQ multiplex PCR; TCRdb has only the in-frame clones, and not every one. Of about 140,000 clones in the sample, roughly 80% were seen once. Sequences were obtained from peripheral blood. Every receptor here comes from a human donor in a cohort sampled during active COVID-19.

This sequence joins TRBV18 and TRBJ2-7, with TRBD1 matching over 7 bases. Looked up from germline, CDR1 is KGHSH and CDR2 is LQKENI. CDR3 size: 14 residues. The ends lost 5 bases at V and 4 bases at J; junction bases unmatched: 8. The CDR3 region is CASSGGQSRYEQYF. The CDR3 nucleotides read TGTGCCAGCTCAGGGGGACAGTCAAGATACGAGCAGTACTTC.

The chain carries TRBV12-3 or TRBV12-4 and TRBJ2-7; D gene ambiguous. V lost 3 bases and J lost 8, with 8 bases in between. The CDR3 has 11 residues. In DNA, the CDR3 is TGTGCCAGCAGTTTGGCACAGAAGCAGTACTTC. Amino acids: CASSLAQKQYF.

Only one count was recorded for this clone. The chain joins TRBV29-1 to TRBJ1-4; TRBD1 might be the D (5 bases). The CDR3 runs to 13 residues. The V end was cut by 3 bases, the J end by 7 bases, with 12 bases between. Germline V gives CDR1 SQVTM, CDR2 ANQGSEA. The CDR3 sequence is CSVELGRGEKLFF. In DNA, the CDR3 is TGCAGCGTTGAGCTGGGAAGGGGTGAAAAACTGTTTTTT.

Concerning this clone: One junction end disagrees with the germline gene, perhaps due to a read error. The chain uses TRBV29-1 and TRBJ2-1; TRBD2 agrees at 15 bases. CDR1 is SQVTM and CDR2 is ANQGSEA in the germline V gene. CDR3 length: 13 residues. CDR3 sequence: CSAMGLAGGPAVF. As DNA, the CDR3 is TGCAGCGCGATGGGACTAGCGGGGGGCCCAGCGGTCTTC.

CDR3 amino acids: CASRQGLVQETQYF. The CDR3 coding sequence is TGTGCCAGCAGACAGGGGCTTGTCCAAGAGACCCAGTACTTC. The chain employs TRBV6-5 and TRBJ2-5, with TRBD1 matching 7 bases. The V gene's germline CDR1 is MNHEY and CDR2 SVGAGI. V lost 6 bases, J lost 1 base, and 5 bases stayed unmatched. The CDR3 length is 14 residues.

This chain links TRBV12-3 or TRBV12-4 with TRBJ2-5; D ambiguous. V gave up 6 bases and J gave up 2 bases, with 10 bases separating them. The CDR3 loop spans 13 amino acids. CDR3 sequence (DNA): TGTGCCAGCAGGCTGTCAGGTCAAGAGACCCAGTACTTC. Protein: CASRLSGQETQYF.

The gene calls are TRBV12-3 or TRBV12-4 and TRBJ1-1; 10 bases match TRBD1. The CDR3 is 13 amino acids. Trimming at V came to 11 bases and at J to 4 bases, leaving 7 bases not matched to a gene. CDR3 sequence (DNA): TGTGCCGGATCCGGGACAGGGGTCACTGAAGCTTTCTTT. Amino acids: CAGSGTGVTEAFF.

The chain is built from TRBV7-2 and TRBJ1-3; no clear D gene. The CDR3 length is 15 residues. Trimming removed 1 base at V and 0 bases at J, with 7 bases between. Germline V gives CDR1 SGHTA, CDR2 FQGNSA. CDR3 protein: CASSLGRLSGNTIYF. CDR3 in DNA: TGTGCCAGCAGCTTAGGTCGTCTCTCTGGAAACACCATATATTTT.

The CDR3 bases are TGTGCCAGCAGTGCCGGGACAGGGAGATATGCAACTAATGAAAAACTGTTTTTT. The encoded protein is CASSAGTGRYATNEKLFF. The chain carries TRBV28 and TRBJ1-4; 9 bases line up with TRBD1. Looked up from germline, CDR1 is MDHEN and CDR2 is SYDVKM. The CDR3 runs 18 residues. V shed 5 bases, J shed 0 bases, and the junction held 10 bases outside the gene matches.

The chain uses TRBV6-6 and TRBJ1-2, with 8 bases that match TRBD1. Per germline, CDR1 MNHNY and CDR2 SVGAGI (reference sequence). J lost 2 bases, V lost 6 bases, and 11 bases had no gene match. CDR3 length equals 16 residues. CDR3 coding DNA: TGTGCCAGCAGACCATGGACAGGGTCGGAGAACTATGGCTACACCTTC. It specifies CASRPWTGSENYGYTF.

This sequence joins TRBV9 and TRBJ2-3; 8 bases line up with TRBD2. The CDR3 length is 16 residues. Trimming removed 2 bases from V and 5 bases from J; junction bases left unmatched: 10. CDR1 and CDR2 from the germline V gene are SGDLS and YYNGEE. CDR3 nucleotide sequence: TGTGCCAGCAGCGTGAGTGCGGGGGGCCTGGGAGATACGCAGTATTTT. This encodes CASSVSAGGLGDTQYF.

V usage is TRBV5-1 and J usage is TRBJ2-3, with D tentatively TRBD2 (5 bases). The V end was cut by 2 bases, the J end by 4 bases, with 8 bases between. Germline values: CDR1 SGHRS, CDR2 YFSETQ. This CDR3 has 13 amino acids. CDR3 in DNA: TGCGCCAGCAGCTTACAGAGGGCAGATACGCAGTATTTT. This encodes CASSLQRADTQYF. The complete variable domain, with remaining parts taken from reference TRBV5-1 and TRBJ2-3, reads KAGVTQTPRYLIKTRGQQVTLSCSPISGHRSVSWYQQTPGQGLQFLFEYFSETQRNKGNFPGRFSGRQFSNSRSEMNVSTLELGDSALYLCASSLQRADTQYFGPGTRLTVL.

The chain has TRBV15 and TRBJ1-2; weak D call: TRBD1 (5 bases). V lost 0 bases and J lost 3, with 14 bases in between. Looked up from germline, CDR1 is LNHNV and CDR2 is YYDKDF (reference sequence). The CDR3 is 16 residues long. The CDR3 DNA is TGTGCCACCAGCAGAGATCGGCAGGGAAGCGACTATGGCTACACCTTC. Protein product: CATSRDRQGSDYGYTF.

In its sample, this clone was seen once. This chain connects TRBV11-2 to TRBJ2-7, with D uncertain. The V gene's germline CDR1 is SGHAT and CDR2 FQNNGV. Deletions cut 1 base from V and 4 bases from J, with 17 bases between. This CDR3 has 16 amino acids. In DNA, the CDR3 is TGTGCCAGCAGCTTAGGATCACAGCTAAAATCGTACGAGCAGTACTTC. This sequence encodes CASSLGSQLKSYEQYF.

The gene calls are TRBV4-2 and TRBJ2-3, with TRBD2 identical over 9 bases. The CDR3 has 16 amino acids. Germline V gene lookup returns CDR1 LGHNA and CDR2 YNFKEQ. Trimming cost V 1 base and J 3 bases; bases outside gene matches: 5. In DNA, the CDR3 is TGTGCCAGCAGCCAAGTTGGACTAGCGAGAACAGATACGCAGTATTTT. Protein sequence: CASSQVGLARTDTQYF.

This clone was counted a single time. The sample has other DNA sequences that encode this CDR3 too. The chain employs TRBV5-4 and TRBJ1-1; possibly TRBD1 for D (5 bases). The germline gives CDR1 SGHNT, CDR2 YYREEE (reference sequence). V lost 5 bases to trimming and J lost 7 bases, with 18 bases between them. This CDR3 region has 14 residues. The CDR3 reads CASRTIGALSEAFF. CDR3 nucleotide sequence: TGTGCCAGCAGGACGATTGGGGCTCTTAGTGAAGCTTTCTTT.

V and J are TRBV5-1 and TRBJ2-7; 10 bases are shared with TRBD1. Germline CDR1 and CDR2: SGHRS and YFSETQ. The junction had 6 bases not matched to a gene; V was cut back by 4 bases and J by 5 bases. The CDR3 contains 14 residues. The CDR3 region is CASSIMTGGNEQYF. Written as DNA, the CDR3 is TGCGCCAGCAGCATCATGACAGGGGGCAACGAGCAGTACTTC. The full variable domain, rest sourced from reference TRBV5-1 and TRBJ2-7, is KAGVTQTPRYLIKTRGQQVTLSCSPISGHRSVSWYQQTPGQGLQFLFEYFSETQRNKGNFPGRFSGRQFSNSRSEMNVSTLELGDSALYLCASSIMTGGNEQYFGPGTRLTVT.

J is TRBJ1-2 and V is TRBV1; the DNA was not used to check the table's D call, TRBD1. TRBV1 is a recognized pseudogene. The CDR3 loop spans 16 amino acids. The CDR3 DNA is TGCACCAGCAGCCCGAAACACAGGGGGCATAACTATGGCTACACCTTC. Its protein is CTSSPKHRGHNYGYTF.

The chain has TRBV6-5 and TRBJ1-3; 10 nucleotides align to TRBD1. The V gene end was trimmed by 6 bases and the J gene end by 2 bases; junction bases not matched to a gene: 4. The germline V gene has CDR1 MNHEY and CDR2 SVGAGI. The length of the CDR3 is 15 residues. CDR3 amino acids: CASSRGQGAGNTIYF. The CDR3 DNA is TGTGCCAGCAGCCGAGGACAGGGGGCTGGAAACACCATATATTTT.

The chain is built from TRBV24-1 and TRBJ1-5; D is uncertain. The CDR3 spans 13 residues. V gave up 5 bases and J gave up 5 bases, with 9 bases separating them. Germline loops: CDR1 KGHDR, CDR2 SFDVKD. CDR3 nucleotide sequence: TGTGCCACCAGTGCCGGTACGCATCAGCCCCAGCATTTT. Its translation: CATSAGTHQPQHF.

This clone was found once. The chain couples TRBV18 to TRBJ2-3; 8 bases align to TRBD1. Germline V gene sequence: CDR1 KGHSH, CDR2 LQKENI. V lost 2 bases, J lost 6 bases, and 7 bases stayed unmatched. The CDR3 is 15 residues long. CDR3 region: CASSPGQGTGDTQYF. The CDR3 DNA reads TGTGCCAGCTCACCAGGACAGGGTACGGGCGATACGCAGTATTTT.

The chain carries TRBV5-5 and TRBJ2-1, with 7 bases matching TRBD1. With 2 bases clipped from V and 1 base from J, the junction kept 6 bases outside the gene matches. CDR3 length: 16 amino acids. Germline-derived CDR1 and CDR2 are SGHKS and YYEKEE (reference sequence). This CDR3 is CASSFLTGKSYNEQFF. The DNA of the CDR3 is TGTGCCAGCAGCTTTTTGACAGGGAAATCCTACAATGAGCAGTTCTTC.

This clone was found once. The chain combines TRBV19 with TRBJ2-1; TRBD2 is a possible D gene (6 bases). The CDR3 is made up of 17 amino acids. The germline gives CDR1 LNHDA, CDR2 SQIVND (reference sequence). V was pared by 5 bases and J by 0 bases, with 17 bases between. The CDR3 protein is CASSARPGGNSYNEQFF. The CDR3 DNA is TGTGCCAGTAGTGCCAGGCCCGGGGGAAACTCCTACAATGAGCAGTTCTTC.

The chain combines TRBV6-5 with TRBJ2-7; tentative D call: TRBD1 (5 bases). Germline-derived CDR1 and CDR2 are MNHEY and SVGAGI. The CDR3 covers 14 residues. V was pared by 6 bases and J by 0 bases, with 12 bases between. The DNA of the CDR3 is TGTGCCAGCAGCCGGACACTGAGCTCCTACGAGCAGTACTTC. Translation gives CASSRTLSSYEQYF.

The chain uses TRBV24-1 and TRBJ1-2; 9 bases align to TRBD1. Per the germline V gene, CDR1 is KGHDR and CDR2 is SFDVKD. CDR3 length: 14 residues. Trimming cost V 10 bases and J 5 bases; bases outside gene matches: 10. Here the CDR3 DNA reads TGTGCCACTCGCGGGACAGGGTTCGGGTATGGCTACACCTTC. Translation: CATRGTGFGYGYTF.

The V and J genes are TRBV10-3 and TRBJ2-1; 7 nucleotides agree with TRBD1. The J segment lost 10 bases and the V segment lost 0 bases, leaving 3 bases of the junction unmatched. CDR1 and CDR2 from the germline V gene are ENHRY and SYGVKD. This CDR3 spans 13 amino acids. CDR3 nucleotides: TGTGCCATCAGTGAGTCGAGACAGGGAGAGCAGTTCTTC. Residues: CAISESRQGEQFF.

This rearrangement joins TRBV5-8 to TRBJ1-4; D is possibly TRBD1 (5 bases). Trimming removed 3 bases at V and 8 bases at J, with 17 bases between. Per the germline V gene, CDR1 is SGHTS and CDR2 is YDEGEE. CDR3 length: 15 amino acids. CDR3 bases: TGTGCCAGCAGCTCCTATCCCCAGGGAAAGGAAAAACTGTTTTTT. Protein: CASSSYPQGKEKLFF.

The genes are TRBV6-1 and TRBJ2-7, with TRBD1 as a possible D gene (5 bases). Germline V gene lookup returns CDR1 MNHNS and CDR2 SASEGT. CDR3 size: 16 residues. V shed 3 bases and J shed 1 base, with 16 bases lying between them. This CDR3 is CASSDLWQGRSYEQYF. As DNA, the CDR3 is TGTGCCAGCAGTGACCTTTGGCAGGGCAGGTCCTACGAGCAGTACTTC.

This chain joins TRBV3-1 (or the pseudogene TRBV3-2) and TRBJ2-7; TRBD2 aligns across 12 bases. Germline V gives CDR1 LGHDT, CDR2 YNNKEL (reference sequence). With 4 bases clipped from V and 4 bases from J, the junction kept 5 bases outside the gene matches. This CDR3 has 15 amino acids. CDR3 in DNA: TGTGCCAGCAGCCCCTGGACTAGCGGGACTTACGAGCAGTACTTC. Residues: CASSPWTSGTYEQYF.

The chain joins TRBV7-8 to TRBJ2-3, with 10 bases fitting TRBD2. The CDR3 length is 16 residues. Unmatched junction bases numbered 6, after V lost 5 bases and J lost 1 base. Germline loops: CDR1 SGHVS, CDR2 FQNEAQ. The CDR3 region has the DNA TGTGCCAGCAGCCTTAGCGGGGGGCCTCGCACAGATACGCAGTATTTT. This gives the protein CASSLSGGPRTDTQYF.

The chain couples TRBV2 to TRBJ1-2, with D uncertain. V gave up 4 bases and J gave up 0 bases, with 6 bases separating them. CDR1 is SNHLY and CDR2 is FYNNEI in the germline V gene. CDR3 length: 13 amino acids. The CDR3 reads CASSGLANYGYTF. The DNA of the CDR3 is TGTGCCAGCAGTGGATTAGCTAACTATGGCTACACCTTC.

This chain connects TRBV2 to TRBJ1-5; D remains unclear. Trimming stripped 5 bases from V and 0 bases from J, with 5 bases between. Germline V lookup: CDR1 SNHLY, CDR2 FYNNEI. This CDR3 is 13 amino acids long. CDR3 in amino acids: CASSLDSNQPQHF. CDR3 bases: TGTGCCAGCAGTCTAGATAGCAATCAGCCCCAGCATTTT.